The rows below give T cell receptor beta chains drawn from one sample of a study of CD8+ T cells in alopecia areata. The assay was immunoSEQ multiplex PCR, and TCRdb's table has in-frame clones only and misses some. The sample holds roughly 100,000 clones, 55% seen once. The sequencing sample was made of CD4+ T cells sorted from blood. These receptors all stem from a human donor in good health. CDR3s include the opening cysteine and the closing phenylalanine or tryptophan. The D gene is left open where the match is weak. Size is stated for part of the rows, as once, few or many counts, or as a class when the clone is expanded.

CDR3	DNA	size	V	J	D	length
CASSLSRDAAVHGYTF	TGTGCCAGCAGTTTAAGCAGGGACGCGGCCGTACATGGCTACACCTTC	.	TRBV27	TRBJ1-2	.	16
CASSEERGETDTQYF	TGTGCCAGCAGTGAAGAGCGGGGGGAGACAGATACGCAGTATTTT	many	TRBV25-1	TRBJ2-3	TRBD2	15
CASSLGGTGNLPQHF	TGTGCCAGCAGCTTAGGCGGGACAGGGAATTTGCCCCAGCATTTT	.	TRBV7-2	TRBJ1-5	TRBD1	15
CASSVPEGKGTTNEKLFF	TGTGCCAGTAGTGTCCCGGAAGGGAAGGGGACAACTAATGAAAAACTGTTTTTT	.	TRBV19	TRBJ1-4	.	18
CASSLRDVSYEQYF	TGTGCCAGCAGCCTTAGGGACGTCTCCTACGAGCAGTACTTC	.	TRBV6-1	TRBJ2-7	.	14
CAWSRRGTGELFF	TGTGCCTGGAGTCGTAGGGGGACCGGGGAGCTGTTTTTT	.	TRBV30	TRBJ2-2	.	13
CASSYDGVQGGYTF	TGTGCCAGCAGTTACGACGGGGTGCAGGGTGGCTACACCTTC	.	TRBV6-5	TRBJ1-2	.	14
CASRPTGTDRETQYF	TGTGCCAGCAGACCGACTGGGACGGATAGGGAGACCCAGTACTTC	few	TRBV27	TRBJ2-5	.	15
CAWSVSTVAGELFF	TGTGCCTGGAGTGTATCTACGGTTGCCGGGGAGCTGTTTTTT	.	TRBV30	TRBJ2-2	.	14
CASSSDSQETQYF	TGTGCCAGCAGCTCGGACAGCCAAGAGACCCAGTACTTC	.	TRBV7-9	TRBJ2-5	.	13
CASSLSGELFF	TGTGCCAGCAGCCTCTCCGGGGAGCTGTTTTTT	many	TRBV5-6	TRBJ2-2	.	11
CASSMARGAYDNEQFF	TGTGCCAGTAGTATGGCACGGGGTGCGTACGACAATGAGCAGTTCTTC	.	TRBV19	TRBJ2-1	.	16
CAWSRGWGSNYNEQFF	TGTGCCTGGAGTCGAGGGTGGGGGTCAAACTACAATGAGCAGTTCTTC	once	TRBV30	TRBJ2-1	.	16